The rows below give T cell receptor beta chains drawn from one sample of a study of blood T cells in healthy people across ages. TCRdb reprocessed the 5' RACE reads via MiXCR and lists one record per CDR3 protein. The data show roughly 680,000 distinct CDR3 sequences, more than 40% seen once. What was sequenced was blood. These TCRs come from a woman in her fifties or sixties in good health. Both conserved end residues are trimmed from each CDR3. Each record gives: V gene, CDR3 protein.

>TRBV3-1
ASSQVFRGHYGYT
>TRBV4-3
ACSQDSLTGIYGYT
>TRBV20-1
SASRGPNDGYT
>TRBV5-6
ASSVESGGHGYT
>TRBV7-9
ATRDRGNAIY
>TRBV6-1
ASTALPEYGYT
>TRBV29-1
SVVGTSGRVYEQY
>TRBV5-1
ASSLEGTGGTEQY
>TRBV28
ASRGQGFVNEQF
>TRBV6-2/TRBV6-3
ASSPGVGQF